A single sample gave rise to the 23 T cell receptor beta chains below, sequenced in a study of cytomegalovirus exposure and HLA in healthy donors. In the PCR, 60 Vbeta and 13 Jbeta primers were used. Sequencing used immunoSEQ multiplex PCR; TCRdb keeps in-frame clones, though not all of them. The sample includes about 200,000 clones, roughly 79% seen only once; the top ten take 1.5% to 2%. Material for sequencing was PBMCs. Receptor source: a man aged 25 to 45 in good health and CMV-seronegative.

The V call is TRBV7-3, the J call TRBJ1-2; TRBD1 agrees at 8 bases. CDR1 and CDR2 from the germline V gene are SGHTA and FQGTGA. This CDR3 has 14 residues. The V segment lost 5 bases and the J segment 2 bases; nucleotides outside the gene matches: 4. This CDR3 reads CASSPGGANYGYTF. DNA for the CDR3: TGTGCCAGCAGCCCAGGGGGCGCGAACTATGGCTACACCTTC.

This chain uses TRBV6-1 with TRBJ1-3, with D tentatively TRBD1 (5 bases). The germline V gene has CDR1 MNHNS and CDR2 SASEGT. Deletions cut 4 bases from V and 0 bases from J, with 7 bases between. The CDR3 totals 14 residues. CDR3 loop: CASSGGHSGNTIYF. The CDR3 nucleotides are TGTGCCAGCAGTGGGGGCCACTCTGGAAACACCATATATTTT.

V and J are TRBV28 and TRBJ2-3, with D perhaps TRBD1 (6 bases). The V gene lost 6 bases and the J gene lost 3 bases, with 16 bases spanning the gap. The CDR3 runs 15 residues. Germline CDR1 and CDR2: MDHEN and SYDVKM. The CDR3 nucleotides are TGTGCCAGCAGCTACACAGGGAAGGGGACAGATACGCAGTATTTT. Its protein is CASSYTGKGTDTQYF.

This chain joins TRBV19 and TRBJ2-3; 7 bases line up with TRBD2. Germline trimming cut 5 bases from V and 1 base from J; bases unmatched to any gene: 3. This CDR3 is built from 14 residues. Germline CDR1 LNHDA, CDR2 SQIVND (reference sequence). The CDR3 protein is CASSPLAGTDTQYF. The CDR3 nucleotides are TGTGCCAGTAGTCCTCTAGCGGGCACAGATACGCAGTATTTT. Looking up the rest from reference TRBV19 and TRBJ2-3 gives the full variable domain: DGGITQSPKYLFRKEGQNVTLSCEQNLNHDAMYWYRQDPGQGLRLIYYSQIVNDFQKGDIAEGYSVSREKKESFPLTVTSAQKNPTAFYLCASSPLAGTDTQYFGPGTRLTVL.

The chain uses TRBV29-1 and TRBJ2-7; maybe TRBD1 (5 bases). Germline loops: CDR1 SQVTM, CDR2 ANQGSEA. The CDR3 is 14 residues long. V shed 4 bases and J shed 3 bases, with 16 bases lying between them. CDR3 protein: CSVVVSGADYEQYF. In DNA, the CDR3 is TGCAGCGTTGTGGTTTCTGGGGCGGACTACGAGCAGTACTTC.

This clone was picked up a small number of times. V usage is TRBV9 and J usage is TRBJ2-5; 11 nucleotides match TRBD2. CDR3 size: 15 residues. From germline, CDR1 is SGDLS and CDR2 YYNGEE. V gave up 0 bases and J gave up 5 bases; unmatched junction bases: 3. The CDR3 nucleotides read TGTGCCAGCAGCGTAGGGGCTAGCGGGAGGGAGACCCAGTACTTC. This sequence encodes CASSVGASGRETQYF. Using reference TRBV9 and TRBJ2-5 for the parts outside the CDR3, the full variable domain is DSGVTQTPKHLITATGQRVTLRCSPRSGDLSVYWYQQSLDQGLQFLIQYYNGEERAKGNILERFSAQQFPDLHSELNLSSLELGDSALYFCASSVGASGRETQYFGPGTRLLVL.

This rearrangement joins TRBV11-2 to TRBJ2-3; TRBD2 matches 16 bases. The V gene end was trimmed by 5 bases and the J gene end by 0 bases; junction bases not matched to a gene: 5. Germline CDR1 is SGHAT and CDR2 is FQNNGV. The CDR3 sequence is 18 residues long. CDR3 bases: TGTGCCAGCAGCCCGGGACTAGCGGGAGGGCCTAGCACAGATACGCAGTATTTT. This translates into CASSPGLAGGPSTDTQYF. Full variable domain (outside the CDR3, taken from reference TRBV11-2 and TRBJ2-3): EAGVAQSPRYKIIEKRQSVAFWCNPISGHATLYWYQQILGQGPKLLIQFQNNGVVDDSQLPKDRFSAERLKGVDSTLKIQPAKLEDSAVYLCASSPGLAGGPSTDTQYFGPGTRLTVL.

The table lists this clone with a count of one. The gene calls are TRBV19 and TRBJ2-5; weak D call: TRBD2 (6 bases). The CDR3 spans 11 residues. The V end was cut by 6 bases, the J end by 4 bases, with 6 bases between. Germline V CDR1 and CDR2: LNHDA, SQIVND (reference sequence). The CDR3 nucleotides read TGTGCCAGTAGGCGGGGAGAGACCCAGTACTTC. It specifies CASRRGETQYF.

This clone turned up a few times. This same CDR3 is encoded by further DNA sequences in the sample. J is TRBJ1-1 and V is TRBV7-2; D unclear. This CDR3 comprises 13 residues. Germline-derived CDR1 and CDR2 are SGHTA and FQGNSA. The V end was cut by 3 bases, the J end by 0 bases, with 5 bases between. The CDR3 spells CASSFSVNTEAFF. DNA of the CDR3: TGTGCCAGCAGCTTTTCAGTGAACACTGAAGCTTTCTTT. Variable domain in full (rest from reference TRBV7-2 and TRBJ1-1): GAGVSQSPSNKVTEKGKDVELRCDPISGHTALYWYRQSLGQGLEFLIYFQGNSAPDKSGLPSDRFSAERTGGSVSTLTIQRTQQEDSAVYLCASSFSVNTEAFFGQGTRLTVV.

The V gene is TRBV9, the J gene TRBJ2-1; 9 positions agree with TRBD1. The CDR3 totals 15 residues. Germline CDR1 and CDR2: SGDLS and YYNGEE. V lost 4 bases and J lost 4; bases outside the gene matches: 6. The CDR3 DNA sequence: TGTGCCAGCAGCTTCGGGACAGGGCTATACAATGAGCAGTTCTTC. Amino acid sequence: CASSFGTGLYNEQFF. Using reference TRBV9 and TRBJ2-1 for the parts outside the CDR3, the full variable domain is DSGVTQTPKHLITATGQRVTLRCSPRSGDLSVYWYQQSLDQGLQFLIQYYNGEERAKGNILERFSAQQFPDLHSELNLSSLELGDSALYFCASSFGTGLYNEQFFGPGTRLTVL.

The chain employs TRBV7-9 and TRBJ2-1; tentative D call: TRBD2 (6 bases). Germline V gives CDR1 SEHNR, CDR2 FQNEAQ (reference sequence). The CDR3 consists of 16 residues. The V end lost 5 bases, the J end lost 7 bases, and 21 bases lay between the germline ends. The CDR3 loop is CASSQAYRGSRNEQFF. The CDR3 nucleotides are TGTGCCAGCAGCCAAGCATACCGGGGGTCTCGGAATGAGCAGTTCTTC.

The CDR3 protein is CASRRNRDSTYEQYF. The CDR3 region has the DNA TGTGCCAGCAGGCGGAACCGGGACTCTACCTACGAGCAGTACTTC. The rearrangement uses TRBV18 and TRBJ2-7; the D gene is possibly TRBD2 (6 bases). Germline V gene data show CDR1 as KGHSH and CDR2 as LQKENI. V was cut by 8 bases and J by 2 bases, with 19 bases left in between. The CDR3 is made up of 15 amino acids.

V and J are TRBV7-9 and TRBJ2-5, with 10 bases aligning to TRBD1. V dropped 5 bases and J dropped 7; count of bases not matched to a gene: 13. The CDR3 has 16 residues. Germline V gene data show CDR1 as SEHNR and CDR2 as FQNEAQ (reference sequence). This chain's CDR3 is CASSPAGGQGRMTQYF. The CDR3 coding sequence is TGTGCCAGCAGCCCCGCCGGGGGACAGGGGCGAATGACCCAGTACTTC.

CDR3 in DNA: TGTGCCAGCAGTAAGCGGGAGGGTTCAGATACGCAGTATTTT. Translating it yields CASSKREGSDTQYF. The chain employs TRBV6-5 and TRBJ2-3; 10 bases agree with TRBD2. V lost 5 bases to trimming and J lost 4 bases; unmatched junction nucleotides: 3. Looked up from germline, CDR1 is MNHEY and CDR2 is SVGAGI. This CDR3 comprises 14 residues.

This clone was seen more than once but under ten times. CDR3 bases: TGTGCCAGCAGCCTAAGGACAGGCGGGTTTTCCGAAGCTTTCTTT. It specifies CASSLRTGGFSEAFF. The chain couples TRBV5-4 to TRBJ1-1; TRBD1 agrees at 7 bases. The CDR3 covers 15 residues. CDR1 SGHNT and CDR2 YYREEE come from the germline V gene (reference sequence). J gave up 8 bases and V 4 bases, and 14 bases lay outside the gene matches.

Turning to this clone: The same CDR3 also results from other DNA sequences found in this sample. The chain is built from TRBV5-1 and TRBJ2-1; 12 bases match TRBD2. The CDR3 extends over 16 amino acids. CDR1 is SGHRS and CDR2 is YFSETQ in the germline V gene. Trimming at V came to 3 bases and at J to 0 bases, leaving 1 base not matched to a gene. DNA for the CDR3: TGCGCCAGCAGCTCGGGACTAGCGGGCTCCTACAATGAGCAGTTCTTC. As protein: CASSSGLAGSYNEQFF.

This chain uses TRBV5-8 with TRBJ1-1, with TRBD1 identical over 8 bases. The CDR3 spans 14 residues. Germline V gives CDR1 SGHTS, CDR2 YDEGEE. The ends lost 4 bases at V and 5 bases at J; junction bases unmatched: 7. This CDR3 is CASSTGQGRTEAFF. In nucleotides, the CDR3 is TGTGCCAGCAGCACCGGACAGGGTCGAACTGAAGCTTTCTTT.

This clone was detected only a few times. The chain links TRBV6-6 to TRBJ1-5, with TRBD1 identical over 9 bases. Trimming cost V 5 bases and J 5 bases; bases outside gene matches: 7. In germline, CDR1 is MNHNY, CDR2 SVGAGI (reference sequence). There are 15 residues in the CDR3. The CDR3 spells CASSLPGQGDQPQHF. The DNA of the CDR3 is TGTGCCAGCAGTCTCCCGGGACAGGGTGATCAGCCCCAGCATTTT.

The table lists this clone with a few counts. The chain is built from TRBV5-6 and TRBJ1-4; 9 nucleotides align to TRBD1. Losses at the gene ends were 1 base for V and 8 bases for J; bases not matched to a gene: 6. Germline CDR1 is SGHDT and CDR2 is YYEEEE. CDR3 length: 15 amino acids. The CDR3 coding sequence is TGTGCCAGCAGCTTGACCGGGACAGGGCGAGAAAAACTGTTTTTT. As protein: CASSLTGTGREKLFF.

As for this clone: The junction and the germline gene differ at one end; a read error may be behind it. V gene TRBV7-7 combines with J gene TRBJ2-7, with a tentative D call TRBD2 (6 bases). CDR3 size: 16 residues. Germline V gene lookup returns CDR1 SSHAT and CDR2 FNYEAQ (reference sequence). The chain's CDR3 is CASSPDAGNPTYEQYF. The CDR3 DNA reads as TGTGCTAGCAGCCCCGACGCGGGGAACCCAACCTACGAGCAGTACTTC.

This sequence joins TRBV5-1 and TRBJ2-5; 16 bases align to TRBD2. Losses at the gene ends were 5 bases for V and 5 bases for J; bases not matched to a gene: 6. CDR3 length equals 16 residues. Germline CDR1 reads SGHRS; CDR2 reads YFSETQ. CDR3 bases: TGCGCCAGCAGTCCTCCGGGACTAGCGGGAGGGGAGACCCAGTACTTC. Translating gives CASSPPGLAGGETQYF.

Turning to this clone: This CDR3 is also generated by other DNA sequences in the sample. This rearrangement joins TRBV27 to TRBJ2-3, with 7 bases that match TRBD2. CDR3 length equals 14 residues. The germline gives CDR1 MNHEY, CDR2 SMNVEV (reference sequence). Germline trimming cut 2 bases from V and 6 bases from J; bases unmatched to any gene: 5. Written as DNA, the CDR3 is TGTGCCAGCAGTTTAAGTGCGGGAGTGGATACGCAGTATTTT. Amino acids: CASSLSAGVDTQYF.

The chain has TRBV18 and TRBJ1-3; D might be TRBD1 (5 bases). The V end was cut by 4 bases, the J end by 1 base, with 8 bases between. CDR3 length equals 14 residues. Germline V CDR1 and CDR2: KGHSH, LQKENI. This chain's CDR3 is CASSQTGSGNTIYF. DNA of the CDR3: TGTGCCAGCTCACAAACAGGTTCTGGAAACACCATATATTTT.